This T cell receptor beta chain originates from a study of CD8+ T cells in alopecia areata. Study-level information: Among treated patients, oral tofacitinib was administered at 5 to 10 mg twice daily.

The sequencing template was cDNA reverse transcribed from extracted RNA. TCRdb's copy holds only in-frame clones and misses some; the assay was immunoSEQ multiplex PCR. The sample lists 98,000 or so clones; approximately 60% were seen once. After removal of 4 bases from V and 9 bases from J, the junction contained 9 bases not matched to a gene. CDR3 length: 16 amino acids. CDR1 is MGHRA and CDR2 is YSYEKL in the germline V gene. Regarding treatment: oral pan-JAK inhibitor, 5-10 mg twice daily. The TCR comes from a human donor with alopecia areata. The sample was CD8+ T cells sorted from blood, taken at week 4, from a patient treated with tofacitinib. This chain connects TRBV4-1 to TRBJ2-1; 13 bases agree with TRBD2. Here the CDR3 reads CASSRGLAGAEGEQFF. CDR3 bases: TGCGCCAGCAGCCGTGGACTAGCGGGAGCTGAAGGTGAGCAGTTCTTC.